This is a list of T cell receptor beta chains from one sample in a study of technical replicates of blood from a handful of donors. Assay: immunoSEQ multiplex PCR; the TCRdb copy retains only in-frame clones and omits some. The top ten clones hold 4.5% to 6% of a sample with approximately 60,000 clones, approximately 83% of them seen once. The sequenced sample consisted of PBMCs. These receptors were collected from a human donor in good health. Some clones in this sample may be carry-over from other donors' samples. Each CDR3 is given without its conserved first and last residue. D genes are given only for firm matches.

cdr3_aa,d_call,cdr3_length,j_call,v_call
ASSPSAPGQGAEQY,TRBD1,14,TRBJ2-7,TRBV18
ASSPGQGLGGYT,TRBD1,12,TRBJ1-2,TRBV7-2
ASSQEVEAYEQY,-,12,TRBJ2-7,TRBV4-2
SVRSPSDSYEQY,-,12,TRBJ2-7,TRBV29-1
ASTQSGGQRNTGELF,-,15,TRBJ2-2,TRBV2
ASSLSGSSPYEQY,-,13,TRBJ2-7,TRBV11-1
ASSLDRVGNTIY,-,12,TRBJ1-3,TRBV7-2
ASRGTGASGQPQH,TRBD1,13,TRBJ1-5,TRBV2
AWNGFGRAGSYEQY,-,14,TRBJ2-7,TRBV30
ASSQDPARLNSGNTIY,-,16,TRBJ1-3,TRBV4-3
ASSLGGGYNEQF,-,12,TRBJ2-1,TRBV5-1
ASSLIGQGARAF,TRBD1,12,TRBJ1-1,TRBV27
ASSIRAAGAYEQY,TRBD2,13,TRBJ2-7,TRBV19
ASSPPQGKGTDTQY,-,14,TRBJ2-3,TRBV18
ASSPGGSGMDEQF,TRBD2,13,TRBJ2-1,TRBV5-1
ASSTGTLGNTIY,-,12,TRBJ1-3,TRBV7-2
ASTPGGPNQETQY,TRBD2,13,TRBJ2-5,TRBV6-4
ASSLSFEQY,-,9,TRBJ2-7,TRBV7-2
ASSSLRIGDNEQF,-,13,TRBJ2-1,TRBV7-9
ASSVGHPSSYNEQF,-,14,TRBJ2-1,TRBV9
ASRYGTSYEQY,-,11,TRBJ2-7,TRBV2
ASSKTSGGSETQY,TRBD2,13,TRBJ2-5,TRBV5-6
ASSEQREPPN,-,10,TRBJ2-5,TRBV2
ASLDRASTEAF,TRBD1,11,TRBJ1-1,TRBV28
ASSLTAGGLYEQY,TRBD2,13,TRBJ2-7,TRBV5-1
AAKIEGEQF,-,9,TRBJ2-1,TRBV30
ASSSDMVDIQY,-,11,TRBJ2-4,TRBV27
ASSRYGGANEKLF,-,13,TRBJ1-4,TRBV6-1
ASSPGQGAYGYT,TRBD1,12,TRBJ1-2,TRBV7-9
ASSPPSGSTDTQY,-,13,TRBJ2-3,TRBV18
AISSRGDTGELF,-,12,TRBJ2-2,TRBV10-3
ASSFSYGGVGEQY,TRBD2,13,TRBJ2-7,TRBV5-4
ARAGGSYGYT,TRBD1,10,TRBJ1-2,TRBV2
ASSATTGYNEQF,-,12,TRBJ2-1,TRBV2
ASSQEAGRSYEQY,TRBD2,13,TRBJ2-7,TRBV4-2
ASSSQGARTEAF,TRBD1,12,TRBJ1-1,TRBV7-3
ASSRNRGTSGGNTDTQY,TRBD2,17,TRBJ2-3,TRBV4-2
ASSLPVGRGAQETQY,TRBD2,15,TRBJ2-5,TRBV7-9
ASSLASRIYEQY,-,12,TRBJ2-7,TRBV5-6
ASSQKPGGTDTQY,TRBD2,13,TRBJ2-3,TRBV7-8
ASSVGSGGSYEQY,TRBD2,13,TRBJ2-7,TRBV9
ASGYNSPLH,-,9,TRBJ1-6,TRBV30
ASSLETFRTALTGTGELF,-,18,TRBJ2-2,TRBV11-2
ASSLRGPYNEQF,-,12,TRBJ2-1,TRBV27
ASSPVTSGSVHEQF,TRBD2,14,TRBJ2-1,TRBV18
ASSLGGFANTIY,-,12,TRBJ1-3,TRBV7-2
ASVRDTGAEQY,-,11,TRBJ2-7,TRBV25-1
ASSPSRAGGNTEAF,TRBD1,14,TRBJ1-1,TRBV18
ASSKTGPQPQH,-,11,TRBJ1-5,TRBV21-1
ASSHRADSRETQY,-,13,TRBJ2-5,TRBV7-9
ASSLGGTSGGDTQY,TRBD2,14,TRBJ2-3,TRBV5-4
ASSQDTGPGELF,-,12,TRBJ2-2,TRBV4-1
ASSWAEGGAGPQH,-,13,TRBJ1-5,TRBV7-9